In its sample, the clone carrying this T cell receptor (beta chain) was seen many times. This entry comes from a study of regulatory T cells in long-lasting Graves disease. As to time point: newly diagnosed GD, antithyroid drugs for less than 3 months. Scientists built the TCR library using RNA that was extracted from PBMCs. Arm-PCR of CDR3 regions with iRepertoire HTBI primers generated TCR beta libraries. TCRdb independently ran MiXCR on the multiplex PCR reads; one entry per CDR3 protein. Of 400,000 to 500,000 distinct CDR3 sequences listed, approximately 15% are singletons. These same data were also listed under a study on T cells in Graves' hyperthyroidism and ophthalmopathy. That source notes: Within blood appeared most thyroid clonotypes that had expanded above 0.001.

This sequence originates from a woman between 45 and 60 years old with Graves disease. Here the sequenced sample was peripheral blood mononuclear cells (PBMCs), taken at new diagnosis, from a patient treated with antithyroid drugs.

The CDR3 nucleotides read TGTGCCTGGAGTCCCCCAGGCAATTCACCCCTCCACTTT. It is translated as CAWSPPGNSPLHF. The chain employs TRBV30 and TRBJ1-6; no clear D gene. This CDR3 is built from 13 residues. Germline loops: CDR1 GTSNPN, CDR2 SVGIG (reference sequence). V was pared by 2 bases and J by 7 bases, with 9 bases between.